This T cell receptor (beta chain) appears in the sequencing data of a study of cytomegalovirus exposure and HLA in healthy donors. Study-wide context: The study's early data release held roughly 91 million unique TCRs from HLA-typed donors.

This CDR3 comprises 12 residues. The V gene's germline CDR1 is MDHEN and CDR2 SYDVKM. The V and J ends lost 8 bases and 1 base respectively, with 6 bases between them. Remarks on this clone: Its antigen remains unidentified.

The primer mix had 60 Vbeta and 13 Jbeta primers. TCRdb keeps only in-frame clones here, not all; method: immunoSEQ multiplex PCR. The repertoire consists of more than 150,000 clones, with 84% occurring once and the leading ten covering around 0.24%. Study conclusions and caveats: Donors were assumed by presence/absence analyses to have roughly uniform sequencing depth. Earlier analysis yielded a pattern in which most TCR beta V segments were productive about 90% or about 30% of the time.

Material for sequencing was PBMCs. The chain employs TRBV28 and TRBJ1-5, with D possibly TRBD1 on 5 matching bases. This TCR derives from a boy between 5 and 17 years old in good health and CMV-seronegative. In DNA form, the CDR3 reads TGTGCCAGCGGGGGGAGCAATCAGCCCCAGCATTTT. It translates to CASGGSNQPQHF.